Following are 15 T cell receptor beta chains from one sample sequenced in a study of blood T cells in healthy people across ages. A second PCR, run for about 7 to 11 cycles, used a sample-barcoded 5' primer plus a J-beta primer mix. TCRdb used MiXCR to reprocess the 5' RACE reads, holding one entry per CDR3 protein. The sample has about 1,400,000 distinct CDR3 sequences, about 43% seen once; the top ten hold approximately 7.9%. Sequencing input: blood. These TCRs come from a woman aged 18-29 years in good health.

The rearrangement uses TRBV11-2 and TRBJ1-4; 7 bases match TRBD1. J lost 5 bases, V lost 4 bases, and 7 bases had no gene match. CDR1 is SGHAT and CDR2 is FQNNGV in the germline V gene. CDR3 length: 15 amino acids. CDR3 nucleotides: TGTGCCAGCAGCTCGAGGGGGCGTGAGAATGAAAAACTGTTTTTT. Amino acids: CASSSRGRENEKLFF.

V usage is TRBV3-1 and J usage is TRBJ1-2; D is unresolved. V was trimmed by 3 bases and J by 4 bases, leaving 15 bases between them. The CDR3 is 15 amino acids. Germline V gene lookup returns CDR1 LGHDT and CDR2 YNNKEL (reference sequence). The CDR3 nucleotides read TGTGCCAGCAGCCACCAAGGGTCGGGTGGCTATGGCTACACCTTC. It yields the protein CASSHQGSGGYGYTF.

The rearrangement links TRBV20-1 to TRBJ2-7, with D perhaps matching TRBD1 or TRBD2 (5 bases each). The germline V gene encodes CDR1 DFQATT and CDR2 SNEGSKA (reference sequence). The CDR3 consists of 14 residues. V was cut by 0 bases and J by 0 bases, with 9 bases left in between. CDR3 nucleotide sequence: TGCAGTGCTAGAGAAGGGACGGGCTCCTACGAGCAGTACTTC. Protein sequence: CSAREGTGSYEQYF.

This clonotype was seen more than once but under ten times. The chain uses TRBV11-1 and TRBJ2-7, with D possibly matching TRBD2 (5 bases). The CDR3 sequence is 16 residues long. The germline V and J ends were trimmed by 1 base and 2 bases, with 15 bases remaining between them. Germline V gives CDR1 SGHAT, CDR2 FQDESV (reference sequence). The CDR3 reads CASSLESSGLTYEQYF. CDR3 sequence (DNA): TGTGCCAGCAGCTTAGAGAGTTCGGGGTTAACCTACGAGCAGTACTTC.

CDR3 nucleotides: TGTGCCAGCATTTTGAACCCCCAGGCTGTCAATGAAAAACTGTTTTTT. Amino acids: CASILNPQAVNEKLFF. V usage is TRBV2 and J usage is TRBJ1-4; D call uncertain. The germline CDR1 and CDR2 sequences are SNHLY and FYNNEI. The CDR3 spans 16 residues. V was trimmed by 7 bases and J by 5 bases, leaving 20 bases between them. Full variable domain (rest looked up from reference TRBV2 and TRBJ1-4): EPEVTQTPSHQVTQMGQEVILRCVPISNHLYFYWYRQILGQKVEFLVSFYNNEISEKSEIFDDQFSVERPDGSNFTLKIRSTKLEDSAMYFCASILNPQAVNEKLFFGSGTQLSVL.

This clonotype was seen a handful of times. J is TRBJ2-7 and V is TRBV25-1, with D possibly TRBD2 on 7 matching bases. The germline CDR1 and CDR2 sequences are MGHDK and SYGVNS. V was pared by 8 bases and J by 5 bases, with 19 bases between. The CDR3 is 14 amino acids. The CDR3 protein is CASAAILGGDEQYF. The CDR3 nucleotides are TGTGCCAGCGCAGCCATCCTAGGGGGGGACGAGCAGTACTTC.

This clonotype has a handful of counts. The chain joins TRBV6-4 to TRBJ2-2; no reliable D call. V was cut by 0 bases and J by 0 bases, with 2 bases left in between. Germline CDR1 is MRHNA and CDR2 is SNTAGT. The CDR3 is made up of 14 amino acids. This CDR3 is CASSDSPNTGELFF. The CDR3 bases are TGTGCCAGCAGTGACTCTCCGAACACCGGGGAGCTGTTTTTT.

The chain is built from TRBV5-1 and TRBJ1-1; 7 bases are shared with TRBD1. The CDR3 consists of 13 residues. Germline V CDR1 and CDR2: SGHRS, YFSETQ. V was pared by 0 bases and J by 6 bases, with 2 bases of the junction left unmatched. The CDR3 here is CASSLGGTAEAFF. In nucleotides, the CDR3 is TGCGCCAGCAGCTTGGGAGGGACAGCTGAAGCTTTCTTT.

The CDR3 bases are TGTGCCAGCAGCCACATAGTGGGGGTCGGCTCAGATACGCAGTATTTT. It yields the protein CASSHIVGVGSDTQYF. J is TRBJ2-3 and V is TRBV3-1, with D possibly called TRBD1 or TRBD2 (5 bases each). Germline assignment: CDR1 LGHDT and CDR2 YNNKEL (reference sequence). Deletions cut 3 bases from V and 4 bases from J, with 17 bases between. There are 16 residues in the CDR3.

This chain joins TRBV7-8 and TRBJ2-3, with D perhaps matching TRBD1 or TRBD2 (5 bases each). Trimming took off 6 bases at V and 3 bases at J, with 16 bases between the two ends. The germline gives CDR1 SGHVS, CDR2 FQNEAQ. This CDR3 has 15 amino acids. The CDR3 sequence is CASRGTGPGTDTQYF. The CDR3 bases are TGTGCCAGCAGGGGGACGGGTCCTGGGACAGATACGCAGTATTTT.

There are a few counts of this clonotype. This sequence joins TRBV13 and TRBJ2-1, with 7 bases matching TRBD2. Germline V gene sequence: CDR1 PRHDT, CDR2 FYEKMQ (reference sequence). The CDR3 is 14 amino acids. Germline trimming cut 5 bases from V and 9 bases from J; bases unmatched to any gene: 10. The CDR3 nucleotides are TGTGCCAGCAGCCCCGACACCTTAGCGGGTGAGCAGTTCTTC. It yields the protein CASSPDTLAGEQFF. The entire variable domain, with the rest obtained from reference TRBV13 and TRBJ2-1, is as follows: AAGVIQSPRHLIKEKRETATLKCYPIPRHDTVYWYQQGPGQDPQFLISFYEKMQSDKGSIPDRFSAQQFSDYHSELNMSSLELGDSALYFCASSPDTLAGEQFFGPGTRLTVL.

This clonotype has more than one count but fewer than ten. The chain combines TRBV20-1 with TRBJ1-2, with 7 bases aligning to TRBD1. Trimming took 6 bases from V and 0 from J; bases not matched to a gene: 13. The CDR3 sequence is 16 residues long. CDR1 is DFQATT and CDR2 is SNEGSKA in the germline V gene (reference sequence). The CDR3 DNA follows: TGCAGTGCCCCCGCAGGGGGAGAACCAACTAACTATGGCTACACCTTC. This sequence encodes CSAPAGGEPTNYGYTF.

This chain connects TRBV6-2 or TRBV6-3 to TRBJ2-2; D ambiguous. The germline V gene has CDR1 MNHEY and CDR2 SVGEGT. The CDR3 is made up of 15 amino acids. V lost 3 bases to trimming and J lost 0 bases, with 8 bases between them. CDR3 residues: CASSYQESNTGELFF. CDR3 coding DNA: TGTGCCAGCAGTTATCAGGAATCGAACACCGGGGAGCTGTTTTTT.

This chain links TRBV12-3 or TRBV12-4 with TRBJ2-7; 9 nucleotides align to TRBD2. V dropped 5 bases and J dropped 4; count of bases not matched to a gene: 6. The CDR3 covers 14 residues. This CDR3 reads CASSKTSGPYEQYF. The CDR3 bases are TGTGCCAGCAGTAAGACTAGCGGACCATACGAGCAGTACTTC.

This rearrangement joins TRBV2 to TRBJ2-7; perhaps D is TRBD1 or TRBD2 (5 bases each). Per the germline V gene, CDR1 is SNHLY and CDR2 is FYNNEI. V was shortened by 8 bases and J by 0 bases, with 17 bases between the two germline ends. The CDR3 has 15 residues. In DNA, the CDR3 is TGTGCCAGCCGATTGGGGGTAAGGGGCTCCTACGAGCAGTACTTC. Protein sequence: CASRLGVRGSYEQYF.